This is a list of T cell receptor beta chains from one sample in a study of blood T cell repertoires in COVID-19. Some clones are missing from TCRdb's copy, which holds only in-frame ones; the method was immunoSEQ multiplex PCR. This sample has 200,000 or so clones, with 87% found just once. Sequenced sample: PBMCs or T cells enriched from blood (not recorded which). The source of these receptors is a man aged 30-40 years in a cohort exposed to, infected with or recovered from COVID-19 (not recorded which). CDR3s include the opening cysteine and the closing phenylalanine or tryptophan. Fields, in order: J gene, D gene, V gene, clone size, CDR3 protein, CDR3 DNA. A D gene is named only where the DNA matches it firmly. Rows give clone size only sometimes, using once, few, many, or a class for an expanded clone.

J: TRBJ2-5; D: TRBD1; V: TRBV5-4; size: once; CDR3: CASSLGTGGRETQYF; DNA: TGTGCCAGCAGCTTGGGGACAGGGGGCAGGGAGACCCAGTACTTC
J: TRBJ1-4; D: TRBD1; V: TRBV7-2; size: -; CDR3: CASSPSLDRGNEKLFF; DNA: TGTGCCAGCAGCCCATCCCTCGACAGGGGGAATGAAAAACTGTTTTTT
J: TRBJ2-7; D: -; V: TRBV18; size: -; CDR3: CASSPRGLEEQYF; DNA: TGTGCCAGCTCACCACGGGGCTTAGAAGAGCAGTACTTC
J: TRBJ2-1; D: -; V: TRBV7-3; size: -; CDR3: CASSHGGGQQFF; DNA: TGTGCCAGCAGCCACGGTGGGGGCCAGCAGTTCTTC
J: TRBJ2-5; D: -; V: TRBV15; size: once; CDR3: CATSSRKRYYQETQYF; DNA: TGTGCCACCAGCTCCCGTAAGAGATACTACCAAGAGACCCAGTACTTC
J: TRBJ2-2; D: TRBD2; V: TRBV5-1; size: -; CDR3: CASSLGLAVLTGELFF; DNA: TGCGCCAGCAGCTTGGGACTAGCGGTCCTCACCGGGGAGCTGTTTTTT
J: TRBJ2-5; D: TRBD1; V: TRBV28; size: -; CDR3: CASSPRDRGGRETQYF; DNA: TGTGCCAGCAGTCCGCGTGACAGGGGAGGACGAGAGACCCAGTACTTC
J: TRBJ2-3; D: -; V: TRBV5-1; size: -; CDR3: CASSLETSTDTQYF; DNA: TGCGCCAGCAGCTTGGAAACTAGCACAGATACGCAGTATTTT
J: TRBJ2-2; D: -; V: TRBV7-9; size: -; CDR3: CASSLVQYTGELFF; DNA: TGTGCCAGCAGCTTAGTTCAGTACACCGGGGAGCTGTTTTTT
J: TRBJ2-5; D: TRBD2; V: TRBV28; size: -; CDR3: CASSTSGREETQYF; DNA: TGTGCCAGCAGCACTAGCGGGAGGGAAGAGACCCAGTACTTC
J: TRBJ1-2; D: -; V: TRBV5-4; size: -; CDR3: CASSFGTGGYGYTF; DNA: TGTGCCAGCAGCTTTGGGACTGGTGGCTATGGCTACACCTTC
J: TRBJ2-7; D: -; V: TRBV6-5; size: -; CDR3: CASTLLVPQTYEQYF; DNA: TGTGCCAGCACCCTGCTAGTCCCTCAAACCTACGAGCAGTACTTC
J: TRBJ2-7; D: TRBD1; V: TRBV18; size: -; CDR3: CASSPDVTGAYEQYF; DNA: TGTGCCAGCTCACCAGACGTGACAGGGGCATACGAGCAGTACTTC
J: TRBJ2-5; D: TRBD2; V: TRBV2; size: -; CDR3: CASRKAPRGLADERGTQYF; DNA: TGTGCCAGCAGGAAGGCCCCTAGGGGACTAGCCGATGAACGGGGGACCCAGTACTTC
J: TRBJ2-3; D: TRBD2; V: TRBV29-1; size: -; CDR3: CSVERSGRTDTQYF; DNA: TGCAGCGTTGAACGGAGCGGGAGAACAGATACGCAGTATTTT
J: TRBJ2-2; D: -; V: TRBV6-5; size: -; CDR3: CASSFLGGTGELFF; DNA: TGTGCCAGCAGTTTCCTAGGCGGGACCGGGGAGCTGTTTTTT
J: TRBJ2-7; D: TRBD1; V: TRBV25-1; size: many; CDR3: CASSEGNRGLYEQYF; DNA: TGTGCCAGCAGTGAAGGGAACAGGGGGCTCTACGAGCAGTACTTC
J: TRBJ1-5; D: -; V: TRBV24-1; size: -; CDR3: CATSDPQGDQPQHF; DNA: TGTGCCACCAGTGACCCACAGGGTGATCAGCCCCAGCATTTT
J: TRBJ2-2; D: TRBD2; V: TRBV6-6; size: -; CDR3: CASSYSIAGATGELFF; DNA: TGTGCCAGCAGTTACTCGATAGCGGGAGCCACCGGGGAGCTGTTTTTT
J: TRBJ1-6; D: -; V: TRBV5-1; size: -; CDR3: CASAPDGGLIRDSPLHF; DNA: TGCGCCAGCGCTCCGGACGGGGGGCTAATCAGGGATTCACCCCTCCACTTT
J: TRBJ1-1; D: -; V: TRBV7-2; size: once; CDR3: CASSSNPFDRLDWNTEAFF; DNA: TGTGCCAGCAGCTCCAACCCCTTCGACAGGTTGGATTGGAACACTGAAGCTTTCTTT
J: TRBJ2-2; D: -; V: TRBV28; size: once; CDR3: CAIGGLTTGELFF; DNA: TGTGCCATCGGTGGGCTCACTACCGGGGAGCTGTTTTTT
J: TRBJ1-2; D: TRBD1; V: TRBV12-3/TRBV12-4; size: once; CDR3: CASSPRQGGGYTF; DNA: TGTGCCAGCAGCCCTCGACAGGGAGGTGGCTACACCTTC
J: TRBJ2-1; D: -; V: TRBV5-5; size: once; CDR3: CASRLRPGSSYNEQFF; DNA: TGTGCCAGCAGATTGAGGCCGGGGAGCTCCTACAATGAGCAGTTCTTC
J: TRBJ1-2; D: -; V: TRBV28; size: -; CDR3: CASTTMGSYYGYTF; DNA: TGTGCCAGCACCACGATGGGCAGCTACTATGGCTACACCTTC
J: TRBJ2-1; D: -; V: TRBV28; size: -; CDR3: CASSSNRYNEQFF; DNA: TGTGCCAGCAGTTCGAACAGGTACAATGAGCAGTTCTTC
J: TRBJ1-2; D: -; V: TRBV28; size: -; CDR3: CASSLSTGTFGGGYTF; DNA: TGTGCCAGCAGTTTAAGCACAGGAACTTTTGGCGGAGGCTACACCTTC
J: TRBJ2-6; D: -; V: TRBV19; size: -; CDR3: CASTGGGAGANVLTF; DNA: TGTGCCAGTACGGGAGGGGGCGCTGGGGCCAACGTCCTGACTTTC
J: TRBJ2-7; D: -; V: TRBV5-1; size: -; CDR3: CASSLGPEQYF; DNA: TGCGCCAGCAGCTTGGGGCCCGAGCAGTACTTC
J: TRBJ2-1; D: -; V: TRBV7-3; size: few; CDR3: CASSLLRGEQFF; DNA: TGTGCCAGCAGCCTTTTACGAGGTGAGCAGTTCTTC
J: TRBJ2-5; D: -; V: TRBV11-1; size: -; CDR3: CAGYPGGHTQYF; DNA: TGTGCCGGATACCCTGGGGGCCACACCCAGTACTTC
J: TRBJ2-7; D: TRBD2; V: TRBV4-2; size: few; CDR3: CASSQGVSGSLREQYF; DNA: TGTGCCAGCAGCCAGGGAGTTAGCGGGAGTTTGAGGGAGCAGTACTTC
J: TRBJ1-1; D: TRBD1; V: TRBV2; size: -; CDR3: CASSSRDRGSNTEAFF; DNA: TGTGCCAGCAGTAGCCGGGACAGGGGTTCAAACACTGAAGCTTTCTTT
J: TRBJ1-3; D: -; V: TRBV18; size: -; CDR3: CASSPRQGQDSGNTIYF; DNA: TGTGCCAGCTCACCTCGCCAGGGACAAGACTCTGGAAACACCATATATTTT
J: TRBJ2-1; D: TRBD2; V: TRBV7-3; size: -; CDR3: CASSISGGLGNEQFF; DNA: TGTGCCAGCAGCATTAGCGGGGGTTTAGGGAATGAGCAGTTCTTC
J: TRBJ1-3; D: -; V: TRBV5-8; size: -; CDR3: CASSLGDPGNTIYF; DNA: TGTGCCAGCAGCTTAGGGGATCCTGGAAACACCATATATTTT
J: TRBJ1-2; D: TRBD1; V: TRBV19; size: -; CDR3: CASSALPGQGLRYGYTF; DNA: TGTGCCAGTAGTGCGCTTCCGGGACAGGGTCTTCGCTATGGCTACACCTTC
J: TRBJ2-1; D: TRBD2; V: TRBV5-1; size: few; CDR3: CASSLGRGRGDEQFF; DNA: TGCGCCAGCAGCTTGGGTCGCGGGAGGGGAGATGAGCAGTTCTTC
J: TRBJ1-2; D: -; V: TRBV28; size: -; CDR3: CASTSKGDGYTF; DNA: TGTGCCAGCACCTCCAAGGGAGATGGCTACACCTTC
J: TRBJ2-7; D: TRBD2; V: TRBV19; size: -; CDR3: CASSLSSGTYEQYF; DNA: TGTGCCAGTAGTTTGTCTAGCGGAACCTACGAGCAGTACTTC
J: TRBJ2-5; D: TRBD2; V: TRBV2; size: -; CDR3: CASSVSSGRGETQYF; DNA: TGTGCCAGCAGTGTATCTAGCGGGAGGGGGGAGACCCAGTACTTC
J: TRBJ2-1; D: TRBD2; V: TRBV5-1; size: -; CDR3: CASAVSSRLAESYNEQFF; DNA: TGCGCCTCAGCAGTATCGTCCAGACTAGCGGAGTCCTACAATGAGCAGTTCTTC
J: TRBJ2-5; D: -; V: TRBV6-5; size: -; CDR3: CASSYSNPGETQYF; DNA: TGTGCCAGCAGTTACTCGAACCCAGGGGAGACCCAGTACTTC
J: TRBJ2-3; D: TRBD1; V: TRBV5-4; size: -; CDR3: CASSLPGQYTDTQYF; DNA: TGTGCCAGCAGCCTGCCGGGACAGTACACAGATACGCAGTATTTT
J: TRBJ2-7; D: -; V: TRBV20-1; size: -; CDR3: CSASWEAYEQYF; DNA: TGCAGTGCTAGTTGGGAGGCCTACGAGCAGTACTTC
J: TRBJ2-7; D: TRBD1; V: TRBV2; size: once; CDR3: CASQSWDRGPYEQYF; DNA: TGTGCCAGTCAGTCTTGGGACAGGGGACCCTACGAGCAGTACTTC
J: TRBJ2-7; D: -; V: TRBV5-1; size: -; CDR3: CASSFKAGPDEQYF; DNA: TGCGCCAGCAGCTTTAAGGCGGGACCAGACGAGCAGTACTTC
J: TRBJ2-5; D: TRBD2; V: TRBV23-1; size: once; CDR3: CASSQSGAGDETQYF; DNA: TGCGCCAGCAGTCAATCGGGAGCGGGAGATGAGACCCAGTACTTC